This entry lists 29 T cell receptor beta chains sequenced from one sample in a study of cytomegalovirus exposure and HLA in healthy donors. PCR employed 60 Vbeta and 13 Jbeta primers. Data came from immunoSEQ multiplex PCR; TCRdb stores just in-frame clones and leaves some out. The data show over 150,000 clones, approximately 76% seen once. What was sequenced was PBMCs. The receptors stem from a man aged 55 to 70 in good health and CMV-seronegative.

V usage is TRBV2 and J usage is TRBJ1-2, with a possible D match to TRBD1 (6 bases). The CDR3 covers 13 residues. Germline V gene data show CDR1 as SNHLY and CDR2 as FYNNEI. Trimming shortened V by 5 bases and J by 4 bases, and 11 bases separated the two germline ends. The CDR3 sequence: CASSNQGSYGYTF. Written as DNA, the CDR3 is TGTGCCAGCAGTAATCAGGGGAGCTATGGCTACACCTTC.

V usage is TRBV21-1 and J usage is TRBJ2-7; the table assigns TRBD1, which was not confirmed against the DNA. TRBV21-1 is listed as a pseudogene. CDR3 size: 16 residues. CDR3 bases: TGTGCCAGCGTTACACACAGACAGGGTTCGCCCTACGAGCAGTACTTC. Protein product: CASVTHRQGSPYEQYF.

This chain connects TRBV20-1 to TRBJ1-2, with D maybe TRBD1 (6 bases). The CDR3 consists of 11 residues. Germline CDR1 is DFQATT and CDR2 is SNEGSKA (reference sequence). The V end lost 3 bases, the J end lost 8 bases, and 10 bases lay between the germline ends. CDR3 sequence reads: CSARGGAGYTF. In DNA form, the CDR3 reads TGCAGTGCTAGGGGGGGGGCCGGCTACACCTTC.

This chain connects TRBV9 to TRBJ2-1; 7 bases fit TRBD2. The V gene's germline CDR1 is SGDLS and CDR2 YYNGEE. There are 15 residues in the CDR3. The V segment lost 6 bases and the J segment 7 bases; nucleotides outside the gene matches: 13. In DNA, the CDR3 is TGTGCCAGCACCGTGGGTGGCGGGAGTAGGAATGAGCAGTTCTTC. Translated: CASTVGGGSRNEQFF.

The CDR3 reads CASAGTDTQYF. The CDR3 bases are TGTGCCAGTGCGGGTACAGATACGCAGTATTTT. The chain is built from TRBV6-5 and TRBJ2-3; maybe TRBD2 (5 bases). This CDR3 has 11 amino acids. V gave up 9 bases and J gave up 3 bases, with 7 bases separating them. Germline-derived CDR1 and CDR2 are MNHEY and SVGAGI.

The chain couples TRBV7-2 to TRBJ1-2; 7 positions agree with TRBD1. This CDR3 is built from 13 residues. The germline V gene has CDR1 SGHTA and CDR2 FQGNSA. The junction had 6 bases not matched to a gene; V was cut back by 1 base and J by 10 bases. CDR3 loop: CASSLGDSRPYTF. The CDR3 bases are TGTGCCAGCAGCTTAGGGGACAGTCGGCCCTACACCTTC. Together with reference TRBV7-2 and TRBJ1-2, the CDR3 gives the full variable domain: GAGVSQSPSNKVTEKGKDVELRCDPISGHTALYWYRQSLGQGLEFLIYFQGNSAPDKSGLPSDRFSAERTGGSVSTLTIQRTQQEDSAVYLCASSLGDSRPYTFGSGTRLTVV.

In nucleotides, the CDR3 is TGTGCCAGCAGCTTGGCCGGGACAGGGGGCCTCGCATATGGCTACACCTTC. Its translation is CASSLAGTGGLAYGYTF. This sequence joins TRBV5-8 and TRBJ1-2, with 12 positions matching TRBD1. V lost 0 bases to trimming and J lost 5 bases; unmatched junction nucleotides: 8. The CDR3 totals 17 residues. Germline V gives CDR1 SGHTS, CDR2 YDEGEE.

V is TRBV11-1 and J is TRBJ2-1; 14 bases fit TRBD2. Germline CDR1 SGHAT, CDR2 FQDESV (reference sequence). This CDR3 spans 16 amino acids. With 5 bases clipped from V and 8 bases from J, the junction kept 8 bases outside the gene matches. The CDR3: CASSRTSGGFRDEQFF. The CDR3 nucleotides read TGTGCCAGCAGCCGGACTAGCGGGGGGTTCAGGGATGAGCAGTTCTTC.

The CDR3 is CASSRGWGHETQYF. The CDR3 DNA reads TGTGCCAGCTCCAGGGGGTGGGGGCACGAGACCCAGTACTTC. This chain uses TRBV6-6 with TRBJ2-5, with 7 bases matching TRBD1. V trimming: 8 bases; J trimming: 5 bases; junction bases outside the gene matches: 11. The CDR3 loop spans 14 amino acids. The germline V gene has CDR1 MNHNY and CDR2 SVGAGI (reference sequence).

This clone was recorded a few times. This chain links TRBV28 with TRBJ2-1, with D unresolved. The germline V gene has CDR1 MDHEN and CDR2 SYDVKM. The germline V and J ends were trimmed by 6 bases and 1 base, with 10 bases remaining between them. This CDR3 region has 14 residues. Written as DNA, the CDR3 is TGTGCCAGCAGCGTATTTAGATCCTACAATGAGCAGTTCTTC. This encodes CASSVFRSYNEQFF.

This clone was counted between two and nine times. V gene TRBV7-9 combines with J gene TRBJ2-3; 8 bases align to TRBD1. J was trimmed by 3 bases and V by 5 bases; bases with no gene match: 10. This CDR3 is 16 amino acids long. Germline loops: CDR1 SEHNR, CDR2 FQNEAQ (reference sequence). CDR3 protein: CASSVGQGRETDTQYF. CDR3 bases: TGTGCCAGCAGCGTTGGACAGGGTCGGGAAACAGATACGCAGTATTTT.

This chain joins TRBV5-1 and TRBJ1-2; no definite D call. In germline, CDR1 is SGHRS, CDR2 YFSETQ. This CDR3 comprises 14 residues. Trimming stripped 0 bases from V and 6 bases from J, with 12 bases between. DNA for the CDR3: TGCGCCAGCAGCTTGGAGTCACAGTACCATGGCTACACCTTC. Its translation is CASSLESQYHGYTF.

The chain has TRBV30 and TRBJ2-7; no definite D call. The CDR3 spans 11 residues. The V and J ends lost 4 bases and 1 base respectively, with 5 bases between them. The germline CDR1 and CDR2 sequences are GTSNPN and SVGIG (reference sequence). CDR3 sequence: CAWKLSYEQYF. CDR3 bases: TGTGCCTGGAAACTGTCCTACGAGCAGTACTTC.

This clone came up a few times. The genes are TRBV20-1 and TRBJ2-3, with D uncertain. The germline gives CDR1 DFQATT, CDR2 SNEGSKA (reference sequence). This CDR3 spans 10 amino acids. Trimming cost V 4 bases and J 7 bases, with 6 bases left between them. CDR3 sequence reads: CSAMTNTQYF. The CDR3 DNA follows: TGCAGTGCTATGACAAATACGCAGTATTTT.

The CDR3 bases are TGTGCCAGCAGCAAAGGGGTACAGCGGGCTTTCTTT. Translated, it gives CASSKGVQRAFF. V and J are TRBV21-1 and TRBJ1-1. TRBV21-1 is an annotated pseudogene. CDR3 length: 12 amino acids.

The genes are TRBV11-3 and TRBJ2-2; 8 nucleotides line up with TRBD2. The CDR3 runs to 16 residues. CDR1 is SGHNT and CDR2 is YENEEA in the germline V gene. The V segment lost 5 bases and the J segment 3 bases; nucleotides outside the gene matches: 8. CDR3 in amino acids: CASSPRWRGDTGELFF. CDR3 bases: TGTGCCAGCAGCCCAAGGTGGCGGGGGGACACCGGGGAGCTGTTTTTT.

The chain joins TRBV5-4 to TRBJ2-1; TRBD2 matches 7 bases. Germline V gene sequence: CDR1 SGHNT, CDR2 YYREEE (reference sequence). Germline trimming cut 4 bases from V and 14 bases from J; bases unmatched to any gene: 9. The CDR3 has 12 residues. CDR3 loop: CASSPEAREEFF. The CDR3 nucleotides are TGTGCCAGCAGCCCGGAGGCCCGGGAGGAGTTCTTC.

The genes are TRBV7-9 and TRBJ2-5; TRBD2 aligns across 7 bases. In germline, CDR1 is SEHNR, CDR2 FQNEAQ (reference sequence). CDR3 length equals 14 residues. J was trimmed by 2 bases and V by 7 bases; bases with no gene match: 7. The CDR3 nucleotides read TGTGCCAGCAAGCGGGTCGGGGGGCAAGAGACCCAGTACTTC. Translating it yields CASKRVGGQETQYF.

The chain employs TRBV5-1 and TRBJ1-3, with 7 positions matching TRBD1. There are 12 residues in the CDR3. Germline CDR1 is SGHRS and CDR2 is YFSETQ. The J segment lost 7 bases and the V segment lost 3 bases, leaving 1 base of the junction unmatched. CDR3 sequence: CASSSGGNTIYF. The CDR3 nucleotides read TGCGCCAGCAGCTCAGGGGGTAACACCATATATTTT.

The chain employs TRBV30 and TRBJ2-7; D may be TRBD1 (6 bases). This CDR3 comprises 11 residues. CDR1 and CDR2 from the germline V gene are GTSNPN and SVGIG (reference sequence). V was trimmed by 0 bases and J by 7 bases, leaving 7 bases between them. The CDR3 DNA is TGTGCCTGGAGTGTAGGGGGTGAGCAGTACTTC. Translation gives CAWSVGGEQYF.

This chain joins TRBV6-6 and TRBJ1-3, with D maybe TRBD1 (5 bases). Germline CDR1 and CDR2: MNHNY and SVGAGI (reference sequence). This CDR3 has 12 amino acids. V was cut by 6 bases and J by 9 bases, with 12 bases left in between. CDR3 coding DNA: TGTGCCAGCAGCCTTGGGGGGAGCACCATATATTTT. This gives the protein CASSLGGSTIYF.

The CDR3 coding sequence is TGTGCCAGCAGCGTACCTAGTCAGGGGTGGTCCTACGAGCAGTACTTC. Translation gives CASSVPSQGWSYEQYF. The chain links TRBV7-8 to TRBJ2-7; D possibly corresponds to TRBD1 (6 bases). CDR1 SGHVS and CDR2 FQNEAQ come from the germline V gene. The CDR3 loop spans 16 amino acids. Trimming removed 5 bases from V and 1 base from J, with 18 bases in between. Combining the CDR3 with reference TRBV7-8 and TRBJ2-7 gives the whole variable domain GAGVSQSPRYKVAKRGQDVALRCDPISGHVSLFWYQQALGQGPEFLTYFQNEAQLDKSGLPSDRFFAERPEGSVSTLKIQRTQQEDSAVYLCASSVPSQGWSYEQYFGPGTRLTVT.

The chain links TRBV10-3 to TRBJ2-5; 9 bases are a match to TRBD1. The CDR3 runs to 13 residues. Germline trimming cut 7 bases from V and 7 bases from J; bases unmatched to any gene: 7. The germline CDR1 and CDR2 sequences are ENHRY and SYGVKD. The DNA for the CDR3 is TGTGCCATCACCTGGGACAGGGTGGGGACCCAGTACTTC. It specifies CAITWDRVGTQYF.

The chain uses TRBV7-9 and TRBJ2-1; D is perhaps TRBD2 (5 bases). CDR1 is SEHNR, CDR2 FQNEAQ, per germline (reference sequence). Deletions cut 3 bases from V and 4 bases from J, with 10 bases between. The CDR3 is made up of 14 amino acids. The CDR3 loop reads CASSFGGSYNEQFF. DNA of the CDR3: TGTGCCAGCAGCTTTGGAGGTTCATACAATGAGCAGTTCTTC.

DNA of the CDR3: TGCAGCGTCCCGACACCTACGAACACCGGGGAGCTGTTTTTT. It codes for CSVPTPTNTGELFF. This chain uses TRBV29-1 with TRBJ2-2; D gene ambiguous. V was cut by 6 bases and J by 0 bases, with 11 bases left in between. CDR1 is SQVTM, CDR2 ANQGSEA, per germline. The CDR3 consists of 14 residues.

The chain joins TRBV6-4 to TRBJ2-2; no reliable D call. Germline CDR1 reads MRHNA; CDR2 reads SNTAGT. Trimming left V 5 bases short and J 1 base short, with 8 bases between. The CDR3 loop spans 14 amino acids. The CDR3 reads CASSRSGNTGELFF. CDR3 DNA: TGTGCCAGCAGTCGGTCAGGGAACACCGGGGAGCTGTTTTTT.

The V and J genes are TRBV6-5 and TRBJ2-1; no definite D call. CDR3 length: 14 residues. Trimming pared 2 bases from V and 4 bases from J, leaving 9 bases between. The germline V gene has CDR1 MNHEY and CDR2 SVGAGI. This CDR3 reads CASSYSRIYNEQFF. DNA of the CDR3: TGTGCCAGCAGTTACAGCAGGATATACAATGAGCAGTTCTTC.

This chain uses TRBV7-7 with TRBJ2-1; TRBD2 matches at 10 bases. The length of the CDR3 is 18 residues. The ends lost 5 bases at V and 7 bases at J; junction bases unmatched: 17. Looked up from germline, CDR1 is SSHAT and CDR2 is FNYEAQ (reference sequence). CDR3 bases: TGTGCCAGCAGCCCCGATATCGGGACTAGCGCCGGCGGGAATGAGCAGTTCTTC. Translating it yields CASSPDIGTSAGGNEQFF.

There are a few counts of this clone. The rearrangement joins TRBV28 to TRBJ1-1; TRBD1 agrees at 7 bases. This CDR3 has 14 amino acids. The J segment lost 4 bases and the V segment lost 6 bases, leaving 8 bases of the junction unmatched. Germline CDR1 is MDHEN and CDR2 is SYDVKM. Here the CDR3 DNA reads TGTGCCAGCAGACACGACAGGGTGAGCACTGAAGCTTTCTTT. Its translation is CASRHDRVSTEAFF.